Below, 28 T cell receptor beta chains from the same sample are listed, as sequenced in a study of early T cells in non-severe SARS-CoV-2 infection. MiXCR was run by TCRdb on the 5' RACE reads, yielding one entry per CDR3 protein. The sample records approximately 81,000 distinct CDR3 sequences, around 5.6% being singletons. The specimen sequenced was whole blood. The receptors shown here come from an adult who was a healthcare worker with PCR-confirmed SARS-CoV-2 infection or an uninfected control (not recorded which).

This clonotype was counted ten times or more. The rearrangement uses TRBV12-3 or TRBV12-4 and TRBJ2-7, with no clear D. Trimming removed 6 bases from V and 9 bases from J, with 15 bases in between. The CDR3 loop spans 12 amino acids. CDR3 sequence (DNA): TGTGCCAGCAGCCCAGGTTGGATGGGGCAGTACTTC. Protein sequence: CASSPGWMGQYF.

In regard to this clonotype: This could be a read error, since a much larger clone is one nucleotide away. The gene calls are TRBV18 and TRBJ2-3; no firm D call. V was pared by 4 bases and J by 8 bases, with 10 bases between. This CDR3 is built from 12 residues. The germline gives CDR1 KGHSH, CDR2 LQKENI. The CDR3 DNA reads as TGTGCCAGCTCACTAGAACTGAGTACGCAGTATTTT. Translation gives CASSLELSTQYF.

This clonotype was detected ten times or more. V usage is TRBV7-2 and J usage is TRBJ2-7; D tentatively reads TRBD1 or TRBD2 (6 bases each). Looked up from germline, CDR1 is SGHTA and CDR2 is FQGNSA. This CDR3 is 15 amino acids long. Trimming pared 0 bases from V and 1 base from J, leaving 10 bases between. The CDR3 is CASSLAGGGSYEQYF. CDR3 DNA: TGTGCCAGCAGCTTAGCAGGAGGGGGGTCCTACGAGCAGTACTTC.

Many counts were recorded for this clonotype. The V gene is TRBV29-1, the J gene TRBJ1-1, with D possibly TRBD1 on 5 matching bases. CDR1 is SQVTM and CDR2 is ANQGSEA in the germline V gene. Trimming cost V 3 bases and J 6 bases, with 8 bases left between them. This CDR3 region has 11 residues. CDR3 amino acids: CSVEKGPEAFF. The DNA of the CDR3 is TGCAGCGTTGAGAAGGGGCCTGAAGCTTTCTTT. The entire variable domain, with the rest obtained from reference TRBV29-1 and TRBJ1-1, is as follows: SAVISQKPSRDICQRGTSLTIQCQVDSQVTMMFWYRQQPGQSLTLIATANQGSEATYESGFVIDKFPISRPNLTFSTLTVSNMSPEDSSIYLCSVEKGPEAFFGQGTRLTVV.

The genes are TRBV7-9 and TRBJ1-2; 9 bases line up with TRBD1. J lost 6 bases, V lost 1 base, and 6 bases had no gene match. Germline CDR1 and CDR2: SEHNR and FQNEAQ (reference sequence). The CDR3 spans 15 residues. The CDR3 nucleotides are TGTGCCAGCAGCTTAGAAGGGACAGGGAACGATGGCTACACCTTC. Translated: CASSLEGTGNDGYTF.

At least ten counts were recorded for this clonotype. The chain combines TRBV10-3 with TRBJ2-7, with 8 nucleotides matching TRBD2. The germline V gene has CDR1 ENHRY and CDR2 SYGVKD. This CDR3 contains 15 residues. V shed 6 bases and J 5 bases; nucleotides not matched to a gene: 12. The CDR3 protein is CAIRSGGALTNEQYF. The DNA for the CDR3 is TGTGCCATCAGGTCGGGGGGGGCTCTTACGAACGAGCAGTACTTC.

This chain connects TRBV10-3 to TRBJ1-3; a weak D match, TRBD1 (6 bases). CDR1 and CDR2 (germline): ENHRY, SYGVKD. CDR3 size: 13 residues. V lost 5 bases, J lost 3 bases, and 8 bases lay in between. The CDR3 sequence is CAISPGVGNTIYF. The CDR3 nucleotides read TGTGCCATCAGTCCAGGGGTTGGAAACACCATATATTTT.

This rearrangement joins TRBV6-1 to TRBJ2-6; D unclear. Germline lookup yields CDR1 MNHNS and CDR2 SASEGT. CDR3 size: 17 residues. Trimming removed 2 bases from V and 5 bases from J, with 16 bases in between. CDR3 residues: CASSETEGVLWANVLTF. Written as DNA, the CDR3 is TGTGCCAGCAGTGAAACGGAAGGTGTGCTCTGGGCCAACGTCCTGACTTTC.

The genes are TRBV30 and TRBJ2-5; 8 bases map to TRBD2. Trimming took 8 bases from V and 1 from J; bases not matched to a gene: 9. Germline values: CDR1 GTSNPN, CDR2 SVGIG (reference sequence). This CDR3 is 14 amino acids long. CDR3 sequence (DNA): TGTGCCGGACGCAACACTAGCGGCCAAGAGACCCAGTACTTC. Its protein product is CAGRNTSGQETQYF.

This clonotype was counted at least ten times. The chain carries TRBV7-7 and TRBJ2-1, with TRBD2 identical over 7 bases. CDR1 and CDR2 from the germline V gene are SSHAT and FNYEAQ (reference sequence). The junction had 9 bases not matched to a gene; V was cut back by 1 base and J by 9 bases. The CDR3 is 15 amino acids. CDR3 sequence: CASSLVAGVSGEQFF. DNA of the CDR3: TGTGCCAGCAGCTTAGTTGCGGGAGTGAGTGGTGAGCAGTTCTTC.

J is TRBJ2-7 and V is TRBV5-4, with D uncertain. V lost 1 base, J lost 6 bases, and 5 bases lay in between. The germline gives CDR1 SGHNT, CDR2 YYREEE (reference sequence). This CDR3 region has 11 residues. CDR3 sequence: CASSLWGEQYF. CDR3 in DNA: TGTGCCAGCAGCTTGTGGGGCGAGCAGTACTTC.

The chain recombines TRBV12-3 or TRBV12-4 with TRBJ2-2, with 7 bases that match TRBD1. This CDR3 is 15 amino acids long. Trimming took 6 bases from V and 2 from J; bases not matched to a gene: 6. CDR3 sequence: CASSDRQGNTGELFF. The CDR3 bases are TGTGCCAGCAGCGACAGACAGGGTAACACCGGGGAGCTGTTTTTT.

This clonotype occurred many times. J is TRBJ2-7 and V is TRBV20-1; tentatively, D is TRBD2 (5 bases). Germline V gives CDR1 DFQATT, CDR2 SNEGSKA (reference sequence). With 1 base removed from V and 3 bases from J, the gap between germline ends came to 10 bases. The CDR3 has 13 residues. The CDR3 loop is CSARAPSHYEQYF. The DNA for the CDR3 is TGCAGTGCTAGAGCTCCTAGCCACTACGAGCAGTACTTC.

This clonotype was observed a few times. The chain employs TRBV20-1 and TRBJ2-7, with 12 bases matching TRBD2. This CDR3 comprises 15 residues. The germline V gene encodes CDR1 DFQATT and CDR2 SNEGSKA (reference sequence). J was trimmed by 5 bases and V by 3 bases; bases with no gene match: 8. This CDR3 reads CSARSRLAGAHEQYF. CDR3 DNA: TGCAGTGCTAGGTCGAGACTAGCGGGAGCCCACGAGCAGTACTTC.

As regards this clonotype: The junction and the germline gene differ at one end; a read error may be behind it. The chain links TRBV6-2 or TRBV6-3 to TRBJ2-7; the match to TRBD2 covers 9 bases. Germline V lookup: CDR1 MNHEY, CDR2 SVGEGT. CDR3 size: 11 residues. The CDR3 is CASSYYSGLAF. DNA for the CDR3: TGTGCCAGCAGTTACTATTCCGGACTAGCGTTC.

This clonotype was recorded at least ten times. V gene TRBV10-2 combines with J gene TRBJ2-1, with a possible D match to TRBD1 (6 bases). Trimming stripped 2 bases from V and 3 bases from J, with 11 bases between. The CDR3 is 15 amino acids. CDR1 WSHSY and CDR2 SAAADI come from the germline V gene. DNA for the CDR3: TGCGCCAGCAGTGAGCCCAGGGGTTACTACAATGAGCAGTTCTTC. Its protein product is CASSEPRGYYNEQFF.

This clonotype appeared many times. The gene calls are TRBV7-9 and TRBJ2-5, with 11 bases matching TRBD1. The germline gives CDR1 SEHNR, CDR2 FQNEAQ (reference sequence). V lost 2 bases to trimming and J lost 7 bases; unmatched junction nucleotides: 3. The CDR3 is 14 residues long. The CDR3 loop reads CASSLWTGGWTQYF. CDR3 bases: TGTGCCAGCAGCTTATGGACAGGGGGCTGGACCCAGTACTTC.

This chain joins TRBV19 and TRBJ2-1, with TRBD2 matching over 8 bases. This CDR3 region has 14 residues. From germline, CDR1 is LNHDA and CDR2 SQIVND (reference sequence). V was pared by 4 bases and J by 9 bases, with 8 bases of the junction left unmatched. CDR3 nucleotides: TGTGCCAGTAGTAATCTGGCGGGAGGCACTGAGCAGTTCTTC. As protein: CASSNLAGGTEQFF.

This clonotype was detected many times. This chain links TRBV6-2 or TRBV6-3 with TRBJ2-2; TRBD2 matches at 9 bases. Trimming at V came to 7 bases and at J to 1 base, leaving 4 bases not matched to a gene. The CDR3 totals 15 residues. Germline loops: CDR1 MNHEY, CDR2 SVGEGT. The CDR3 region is CASKRLAVNTGELFF. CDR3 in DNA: TGTGCCAGCAAGAGACTAGCGGTGAACACCGGGGAGCTGTTTTTT.

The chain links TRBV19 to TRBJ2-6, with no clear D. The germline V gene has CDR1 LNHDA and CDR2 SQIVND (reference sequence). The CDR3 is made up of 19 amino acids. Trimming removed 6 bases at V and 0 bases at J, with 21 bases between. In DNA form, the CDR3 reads TGTGCCAGTAGCCGCTCCTCTTGGATAACGACCTCTGGGGCCAACGTCCTGACTTTC. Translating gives CASSRSSWITTSGANVLTF. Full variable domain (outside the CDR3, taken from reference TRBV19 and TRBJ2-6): DGGITQSPKYLFRKEGQNVTLSCEQNLNHDAMYWYRQDPGQGLRLIYYSQIVNDFQKGDIAEGYSVSREKKESFPLTVTSAQKNPTAFYLCASSRSSWITTSGANVLTFGAGSRLTVL.

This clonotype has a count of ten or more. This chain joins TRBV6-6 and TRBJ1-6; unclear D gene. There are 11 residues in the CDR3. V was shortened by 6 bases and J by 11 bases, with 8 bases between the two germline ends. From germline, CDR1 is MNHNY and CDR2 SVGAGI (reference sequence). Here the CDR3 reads CASRRLPPLHF. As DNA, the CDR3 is TGTGCCAGCAGACGGCTTCCACCCCTCCACTTT.

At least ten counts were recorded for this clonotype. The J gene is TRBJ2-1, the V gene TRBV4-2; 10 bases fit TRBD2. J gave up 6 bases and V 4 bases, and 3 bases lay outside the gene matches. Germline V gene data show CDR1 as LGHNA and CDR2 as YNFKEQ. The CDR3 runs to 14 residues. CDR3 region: CASSLAGGSNEQFF. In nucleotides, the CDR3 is TGTGCCAGCAGCCTAGCGGGGGGTTCCAATGAGCAGTTCTTC.

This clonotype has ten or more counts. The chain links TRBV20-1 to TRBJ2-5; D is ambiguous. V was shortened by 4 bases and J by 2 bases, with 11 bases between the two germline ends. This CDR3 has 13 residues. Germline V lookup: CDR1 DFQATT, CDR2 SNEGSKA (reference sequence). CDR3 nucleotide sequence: TGCAGTGCTACGAAAGGTGGACAAGAGACCCAGTACTTC. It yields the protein CSATKGGQETQYF.

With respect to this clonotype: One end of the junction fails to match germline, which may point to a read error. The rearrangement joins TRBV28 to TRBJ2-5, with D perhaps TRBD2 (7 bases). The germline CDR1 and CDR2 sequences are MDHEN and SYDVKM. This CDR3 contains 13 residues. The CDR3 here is CVSTPWGGPTQYF. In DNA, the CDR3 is TGTGTCAGCACCCCCTGGGGGGGGCCGACCCAGTACTTC.

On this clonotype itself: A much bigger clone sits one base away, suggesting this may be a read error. In DNA, the CDR3 is TGTGCCAGCAGCAGACAGGCTCCTAATGAAAAACTGTTTTTT. Protein product: CASSRQAPNEKLFF. The chain couples TRBV6-6 to TRBJ1-4, with D perhaps TRBD1 (6 bases). The CDR3 is made up of 14 amino acids. Germline V gene sequence: CDR1 MNHNY, CDR2 SVGAGI (reference sequence). Trimming took off 6 bases at V and 3 bases at J, with 11 bases between the two ends.

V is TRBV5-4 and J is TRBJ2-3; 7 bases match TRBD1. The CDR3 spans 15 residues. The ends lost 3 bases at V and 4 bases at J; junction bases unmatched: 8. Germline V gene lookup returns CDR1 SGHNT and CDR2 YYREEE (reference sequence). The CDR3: CASSSLDRVADTQYF. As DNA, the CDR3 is TGTGCCAGCAGCTCCCTCGACAGGGTCGCAGATACGCAGTATTTT. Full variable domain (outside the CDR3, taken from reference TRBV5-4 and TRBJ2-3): ETGVTQSPTHLIKTRGQQVTLRCSSQSGHNTVSWYQQALGQGPQFIFQYYREEENGRGNFPPRFSGLQFPNYSSELNVNALELDDSALYLCASSSLDRVADTQYFGPGTRLTVL.

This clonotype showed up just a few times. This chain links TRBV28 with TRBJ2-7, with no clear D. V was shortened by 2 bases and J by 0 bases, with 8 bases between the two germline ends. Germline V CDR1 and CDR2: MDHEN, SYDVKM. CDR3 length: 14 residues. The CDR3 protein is CASSLTAASYEQYF. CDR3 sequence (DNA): TGTGCCAGCAGTTTAACGGCGGCCTCCTACGAGCAGTACTTC.

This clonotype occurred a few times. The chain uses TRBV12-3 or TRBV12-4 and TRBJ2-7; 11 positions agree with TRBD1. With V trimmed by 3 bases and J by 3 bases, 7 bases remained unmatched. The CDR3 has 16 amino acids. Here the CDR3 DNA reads TGTGCCAGCAGTTTCGGGACAGGGGGTGGTATCTACGAGCAGTACTTC. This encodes CASSFGTGGGIYEQYF.